This is a list of T cell receptor beta chains from one sample in a study of blood T cell repertoires in COVID-19. The repertoire was sequenced with immunoSEQ multiplex PCR; TCRdb's copy has only in-frame clones and lacks some. Of 90,000 to 130,000 clones in the sample, 87% were seen once. The sample consisted of peripheral blood. Receptor source: a human donor in a cohort sampled during active COVID-19. Both conserved end residues are part of each CDR3. Each record gives: D gene, V gene, clone size, J gene, CDR3 DNA, CDR3 protein. The D gene is left open where the match is weak. Not every row has a clone size; where given, it reads once, few, many or a size class.

NA	TRBV6-6	NA	TRBJ1-2	TGTGCCAGCAGTTACTCGAGTAACGATGGCTACACCTTC	CASSYSSNDGYTF
TRBD2	TRBV10-1	NA	TRBJ2-1	TGCGCCAGCAGTGGGGGGGGAGCGGGGGACTCGAGCTCCTACAATGAGCAGTTCTTC	CASSGGGAGDSSSYNEQFF
TRBD1	TRBV28	NA	TRBJ2-7	TGTGCCAGCAGCCTAACGTCCGGGACAGGGAGTTCCTACGAGCAGTACTTC	CASSLTSGTGSSYEQYF
TRBD1	TRBV9	NA	TRBJ2-7	TGTGCCAGCGCCCGAGGACAGGGGGGATACGAGCAGTACTTC	CASARGQGGYEQYF
NA	TRBV2	NA	TRBJ2-3	TGTGCCAGCTCAAGGGGGAGGGAAGCAGATACGCAGTATTTT	CASSRGREADTQYF
TRBD2	TRBV12-3/TRBV12-4	NA	TRBJ2-7	TGTGCCAGCACTAGCGGCACCTACGAGCAGTACTTC	CASTSGTYEQYF
TRBD2	TRBV4-3	once	TRBJ2-1	TGCGCCAGCAGCGTACGGCTAGCGGGCTCCCCTAATGAGCAGTTCTTC	CASSVRLAGSPNEQFF
TRBD2	TRBV7-2	NA	TRBJ2-7	TGTGCCAGCAGCCTAGGAAGCCAGCGGGGGACCTACGAGCAGTACTTC	CASSLGSQRGTYEQYF
TRBD1	TRBV12-3/TRBV12-4	once	TRBJ1-2	TGTGCCAGCAGTTCGACAGGGGGCTGCACCTTC	CASSSTGGCTF
TRBD2	TRBV13	NA	TRBJ2-1	TGTGCCAGCAGCTTTTTGGCGGGAGTGGAAAACAATGAGCAGTTCTTC	CASSFLAGVENNEQFF
NA	TRBV11-2	NA	TRBJ2-3	TGTGCCAGCAGCCACACAGATACGCAGTATTTT	CASSHTDTQYF
TRBD1	TRBV7-6	NA	TRBJ2-1	TGTGCCAGCAGCTTAGCGCCAACAGGGGGCTCTAATGAGCAGTTCTTC	CASSLAPTGGSNEQFF
TRBD1	TRBV6-4	few	TRBJ2-1	TGTGCCAGCAGTGCACCCACCGGGACAGGGGGTAATGAGCAGTTCTTC	CASSAPTGTGGNEQFF
NA	TRBV5-5	NA	TRBJ2-6	TGTGCCAGCAGCTTGGATGGGGGGTCTGGGGCCAACGTCCTGACTTTC	CASSLDGGSGANVLTF
NA	TRBV11-2	NA	TRBJ2-5	TGTGCCAGCAGCTTAGAGCCAGAACAAGAGACCCAGTACTTC	CASSLEPEQETQYF
TRBD2	TRBV19	NA	TRBJ2-1	TGTGCCAGTAGTATGATATTTCTCGGACTAGCGGGAGGGCCTAAGAACTACAATGAGCAGTTCTTC	CASSMIFLGLAGGPKNYNEQFF
TRBD2	TRBV25-1	NA	TRBJ2-2	TGTGCCAGCAGTAATAGACTAGCACCGAACACCGGGGAGCTGTTTTTT	CASSNRLAPNTGELFF
TRBD2	TRBV7-9	NA	TRBJ2-3	TGTGCCAGCAGCCCTAGCGGGGTGAGCACAGATACGCAGTATTTT	CASSPSGVSTDTQYF
NA	TRBV5-4	NA	TRBJ1-1	TGTGCCAGCAGAACCAGGGTGAACACTGAAGCTTTCTTT	CASRTRVNTEAFF
NA	TRBV6-6	once	TRBJ2-3	TGTGCCAGCAGTTACTCGCGGGGGCCCACAGATACGCAGTATTTT	CASSYSRGPTDTQYF
TRBD1	TRBV7-9	NA	TRBJ1-1	TGTGCCAGCAGCTTAGGGGACAGGGACACTGAAGCTTTCTTT	CASSLGDRDTEAFF
TRBD2	TRBV23-1	NA	TRBJ2-2	TGCGCCAGCAACCTAGGACTAGCGGAGTCTTGGTGGAACACCGGGGAGCTGTTTTTT	CASNLGLAESWWNTGELFF
TRBD2	TRBV11-3	NA	TRBJ2-7	TGTGCCAGCAGTCGTCTTAGCGGGGACGAGCAGTACTTC	CASSRLSGDEQYF